The present TCR beta chain was sequenced within a study of T cell responses to AZD1222 COVID-19 vaccine (dated by TCRdb to 2020 to 2023). At the level of the whole study: A total of around 240 trial participants underwent TCR sequencing, of whom around 210 had received two doses of AZD1222 and around 25 had received two doses of the MenACWY control vaccine. Trial participants were enrolled by age into 18-55, 56-69 and 70-plus year subgroups, with about 150, 28 and 57 TCR-sequenced participants respectively.

As concerns this clone: Its binding antigen is unknown. One junction end disagrees with the germline gene, perhaps due to a read error.

The CDR3 runs 15 amino acids, cysteine and phenylalanine included. Just the 45-base CDR3 DNA is kept, in frame starting at base 1. The germline V gene provides CDR1 LGHNA and CDR2 YSLEER. The CDR3 regions of human TCRbeta chains were analyzed by immunosequencing. The published analysis was carried out like this. TCRs in the repertoires were matched against a reference library of SARS-CoV-2-specific TCRs that had been generated with the MIRA antigen-specificity platform. Breadth was defined as the fraction of unique TCRs that were SARS-CoV-2-associated, and depth was defined as the fraction of total T cells that were SARS-CoV-2-associated. Using the MIRA data, each spike-specific TCR was mapped to the spike region that the TCR reacts to and placed in a CD4 or CD8 class. Log10-transformed breadth and depth values were compared by one-way ANOVA with Sidak's multiple comparisons tests. TCRdb obtained this table from immuneACCESS and retained in-frame rearrangements with V and J assigned. These tables miss some clones; where compared with another copy, unresolved V genes account for less than half of the shortfall, and the remainder is unexplained. V, J and clone size derive from that table, while D and trimming were established from the DNA sequence. Within this sample are roughly 70,000 clones, with 79% of them counted one time only. The biggest ten clones account for approximately 23% of the sample.

The time point label here, explained by the study, means: baseline before first vaccination. The treatment or condition label on this specimen signifies: meningococcal conjugate vaccine given as trial control. The vaccinee samples were drawn from two UK trials, COV001 and COV002, one of which was a single-blind randomized controlled phase 2/3 trial testing AZD1222 (ChAdOx1 nCoV-19) in healthy adults. For TCRbeta chain sequencing, PBMC samples were collected from trial participants at day 0 and at day 28 after the second dose. Paper-wide results and their limitations: The vaccine-associated CD4 TCRs covered the entire spike protein, and the dominant responses fell in regions 160-218 and 743-854. Most participants were white British and females outnumbered males, and the authors suggested that clonal diversity may have been underestimated. Conclusions about previously exposed vaccinees were limited because only a handful of AZD1222 recipients were SARS-CoV-2 seropositive at baseline. After two AZD1222 doses, spike-specific TCR breadth and depth were significantly higher than at day 0 and than in MenACWY recipients. Reportedly, close to half of the unique spike-specific TCRs recognized epitopes lying outside the regions that are mutated in the B.1.351 and B.1.1.7 variants. The 56-69-year group was small, and its depth increase did not reach significance, likely because of low power. Because no day 14 peak-response samples were available, the repertoires could be characterized only after the peak T cell response.

Sequenced here: peripheral blood, sampled on day 0 of MenACWY control vaccination. The sequence links TRBV4-3 to TRBJ1-1, with a tentative D gene TRBD1 over 5 matching bases. The origin of this receptor is an adult in good health. The CDR3 reads as follows: CASSQTTGTNAEAFF. In nucleotides, the sequence is TGCGCCAGCAGCCAGACCACAGGAACGAACGCTGAAGCTTTCTTT.